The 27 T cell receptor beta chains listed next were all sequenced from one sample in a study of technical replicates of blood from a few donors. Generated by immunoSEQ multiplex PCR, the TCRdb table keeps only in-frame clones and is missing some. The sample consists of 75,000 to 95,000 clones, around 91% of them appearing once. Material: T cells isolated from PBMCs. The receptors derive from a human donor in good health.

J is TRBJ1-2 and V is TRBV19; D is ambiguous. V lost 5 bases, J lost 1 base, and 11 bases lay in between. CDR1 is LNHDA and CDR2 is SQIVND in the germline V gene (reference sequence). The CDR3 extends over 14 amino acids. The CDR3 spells CASSPTELNYGYTF. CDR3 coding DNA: TGTGCCAGTAGTCCTACCGAGCTTAACTATGGCTACACCTTC.

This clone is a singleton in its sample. The CDR3 DNA reads as TGTGCCACCAGCAGAGATCTCCCGGGGGGACAGGGGGCAATAAACGAGCAGTACTTC. Its translation: CATSRDLPGGQGAINEQYF. The V and J genes are TRBV15 and TRBJ2-7; TRBD1 matches 12 bases. Germline-derived CDR1 and CDR2 are LNHNV and YYDKDF (reference sequence). This CDR3 region has 19 residues. Germline trimming cut 0 bases from V and 5 bases from J; bases unmatched to any gene: 14.

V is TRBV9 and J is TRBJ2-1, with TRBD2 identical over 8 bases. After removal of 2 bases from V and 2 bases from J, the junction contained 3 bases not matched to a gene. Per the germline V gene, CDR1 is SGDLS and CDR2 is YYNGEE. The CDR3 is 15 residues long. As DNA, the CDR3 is TGTGCCAGCAGCGTGACGGGACTAGCCTACAATGAGCAGTTCTTC. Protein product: CASSVTGLAYNEQFF.

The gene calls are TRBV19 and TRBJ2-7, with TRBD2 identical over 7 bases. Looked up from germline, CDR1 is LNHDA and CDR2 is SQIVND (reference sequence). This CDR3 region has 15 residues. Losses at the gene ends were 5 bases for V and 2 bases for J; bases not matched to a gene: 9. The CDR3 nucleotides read TGTGCCAGTAGTTGGTCAAGCGGGGCAGCCTACGAGCAGTACTTC. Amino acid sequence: CASSWSSGAAYEQYF.

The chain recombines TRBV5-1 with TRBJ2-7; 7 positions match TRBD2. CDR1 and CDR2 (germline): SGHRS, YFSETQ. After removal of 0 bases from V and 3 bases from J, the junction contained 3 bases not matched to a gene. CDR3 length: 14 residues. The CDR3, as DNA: TGCGCCAGCAGCTTGGGAACTAGCGTCTACGAGCAGTACTTC. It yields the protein CASSLGTSVYEQYF.

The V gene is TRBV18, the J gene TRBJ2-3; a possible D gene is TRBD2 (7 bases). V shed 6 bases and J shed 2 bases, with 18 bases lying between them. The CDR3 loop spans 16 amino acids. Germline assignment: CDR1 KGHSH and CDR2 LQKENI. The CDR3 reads CASSPPEGGNTDTQYF. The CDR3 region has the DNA TGTGCCAGCTCTCCCCCCGAGGGGGGGAACACAGATACGCAGTATTTT.

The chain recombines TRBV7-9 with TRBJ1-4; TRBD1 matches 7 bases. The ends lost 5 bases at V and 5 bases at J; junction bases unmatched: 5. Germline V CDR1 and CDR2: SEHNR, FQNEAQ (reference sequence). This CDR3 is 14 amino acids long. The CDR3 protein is CASSPGTENEKLFF. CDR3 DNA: TGTGCCAGCAGCCCCGGGACAGAAAATGAAAAACTGTTTTTT.

The CDR3 bases are TGCGCCAGCAGCCAAGATCCACCAAACTATAATGAAAAACTGTTTTTT. Its translation is CASSQDPPNYNEKLFF. V gene TRBV4-3 combines with J gene TRBJ1-4; no clear D gene. Germline CDR1 is LGHNA and CDR2 is YSLEER. Trimming left V 0 bases short and J 4 bases short, with 12 bases between. The CDR3 has 16 residues.

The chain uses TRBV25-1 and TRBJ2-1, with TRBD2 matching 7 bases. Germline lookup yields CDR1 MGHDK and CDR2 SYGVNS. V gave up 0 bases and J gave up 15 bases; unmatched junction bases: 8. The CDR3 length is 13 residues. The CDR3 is CASSEYGGGEAFF. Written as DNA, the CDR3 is TGTGCCAGCAGTGAATATGGGGGGGGAGAGGCGTTCTTC.

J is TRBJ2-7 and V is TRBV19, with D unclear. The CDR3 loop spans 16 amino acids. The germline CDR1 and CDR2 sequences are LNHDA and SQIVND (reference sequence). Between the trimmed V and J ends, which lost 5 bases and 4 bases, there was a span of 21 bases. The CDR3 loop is CASSPPQAPRFYEQYF. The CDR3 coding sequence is TGTGCCAGTAGTCCCCCCCAGGCCCCAAGATTTTACGAGCAGTACTTC.

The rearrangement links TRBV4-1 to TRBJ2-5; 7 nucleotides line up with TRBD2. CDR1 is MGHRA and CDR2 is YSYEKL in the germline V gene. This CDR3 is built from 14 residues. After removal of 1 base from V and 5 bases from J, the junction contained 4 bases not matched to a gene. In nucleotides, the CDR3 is TGCGCCAGCAGCCAAGTCGCGGGAGTCGAGACCCAGTACTTC. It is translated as CASSQVAGVETQYF.

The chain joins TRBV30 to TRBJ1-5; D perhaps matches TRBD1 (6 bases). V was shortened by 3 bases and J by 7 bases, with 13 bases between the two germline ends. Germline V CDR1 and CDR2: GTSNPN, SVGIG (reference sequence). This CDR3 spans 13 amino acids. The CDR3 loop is CAWSEQGYQPQHF. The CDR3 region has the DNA TGTGCCTGGAGCGAACAGGGTTACCAGCCCCAGCATTTT.

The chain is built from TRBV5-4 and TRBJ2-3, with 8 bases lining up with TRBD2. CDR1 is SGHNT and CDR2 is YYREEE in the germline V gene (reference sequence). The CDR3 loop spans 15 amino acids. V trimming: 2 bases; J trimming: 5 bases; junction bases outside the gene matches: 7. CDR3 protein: CASSFSGGTVDTQYF. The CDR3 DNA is TGTGCCAGCAGCTTTTCGGGGGGGACGGTAGATACGCAGTATTTT. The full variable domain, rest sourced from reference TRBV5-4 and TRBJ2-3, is ETGVTQSPTHLIKTRGQQVTLRCSSQSGHNTVSWYQQALGQGPQFIFQYYREEENGRGNFPPRFSGLQFPNYSSELNVNALELDDSALYLCASSFSGGTVDTQYFGPGTRLTVL.

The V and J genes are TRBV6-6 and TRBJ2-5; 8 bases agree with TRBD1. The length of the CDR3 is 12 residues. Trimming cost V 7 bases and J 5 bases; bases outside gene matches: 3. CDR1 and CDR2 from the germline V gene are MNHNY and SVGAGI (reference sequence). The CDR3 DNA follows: TGTGCCAGCACCCAGGGGGCGGAGACCCAGTACTTC. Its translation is CASTQGAETQYF.

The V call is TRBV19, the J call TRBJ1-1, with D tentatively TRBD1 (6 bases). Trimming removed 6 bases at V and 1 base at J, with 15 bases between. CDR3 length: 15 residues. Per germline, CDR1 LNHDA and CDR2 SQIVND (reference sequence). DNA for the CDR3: TGTGCCAGTAGATCTACCGGGACAACGAACACTGAAGCTTTCTTT. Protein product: CASRSTGTTNTEAFF.

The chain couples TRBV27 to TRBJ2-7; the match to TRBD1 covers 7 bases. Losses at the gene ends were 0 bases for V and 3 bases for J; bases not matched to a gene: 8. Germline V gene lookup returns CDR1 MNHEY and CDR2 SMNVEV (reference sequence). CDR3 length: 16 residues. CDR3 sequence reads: CASSLSAGGLVYEQYF. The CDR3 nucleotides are TGTGCCAGCAGTTTATCGGCAGGGGGTTTAGTCTACGAGCAGTACTTC.

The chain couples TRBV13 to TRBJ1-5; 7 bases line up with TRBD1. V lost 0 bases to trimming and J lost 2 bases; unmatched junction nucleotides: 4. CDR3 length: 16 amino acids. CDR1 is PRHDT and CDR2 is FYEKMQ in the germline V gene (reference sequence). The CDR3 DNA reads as TGTGCCAGCAGCTTAGGGCAGGGGGTGGGCAATCAGCCCCAGCATTTT. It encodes CASSLGQGVGNQPQHF. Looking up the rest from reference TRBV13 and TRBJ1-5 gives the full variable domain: AAGVIQSPRHLIKEKRETATLKCYPIPRHDTVYWYQQGPGQDPQFLISFYEKMQSDKGSIPDRFSAQQFSDYHSELNMSSLELGDSALYFCASSLGQGVGNQPQHFGDGTRLSIL.

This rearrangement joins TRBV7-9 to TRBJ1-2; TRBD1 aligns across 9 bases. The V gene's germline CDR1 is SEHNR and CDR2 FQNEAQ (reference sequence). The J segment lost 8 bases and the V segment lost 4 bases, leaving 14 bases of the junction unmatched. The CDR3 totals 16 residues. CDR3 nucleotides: TGTGCCAGCAGCTACCCGGGACAGGGAAATGTGGGAGGCTACACCTTC. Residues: CASSYPGQGNVGGYTF.

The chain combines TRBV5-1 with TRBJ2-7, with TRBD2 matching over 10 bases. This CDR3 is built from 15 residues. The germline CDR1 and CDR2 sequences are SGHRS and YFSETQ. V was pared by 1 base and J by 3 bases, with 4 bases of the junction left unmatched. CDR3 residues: CASSLTSGVFYEQYF. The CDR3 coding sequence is TGCGCCAGCAGCTTGACTAGCGGGGTTTTCTACGAGCAGTACTTC.

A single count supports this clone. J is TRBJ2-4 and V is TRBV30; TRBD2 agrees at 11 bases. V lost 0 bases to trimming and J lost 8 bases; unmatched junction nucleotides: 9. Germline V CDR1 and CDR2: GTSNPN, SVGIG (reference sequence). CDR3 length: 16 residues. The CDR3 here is CAWSVSGRASGDIQYF. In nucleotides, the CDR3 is TGTGCCTGGAGTGTTAGCGGGAGGGCCTCGGGGGACATTCAGTACTTC.

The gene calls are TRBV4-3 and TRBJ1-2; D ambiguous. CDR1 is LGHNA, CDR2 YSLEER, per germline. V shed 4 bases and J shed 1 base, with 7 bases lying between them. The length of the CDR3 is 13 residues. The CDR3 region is CASSPDFNYGYTF. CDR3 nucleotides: TGCGCCAGCAGCCCGGACTTTAACTATGGCTACACCTTC.

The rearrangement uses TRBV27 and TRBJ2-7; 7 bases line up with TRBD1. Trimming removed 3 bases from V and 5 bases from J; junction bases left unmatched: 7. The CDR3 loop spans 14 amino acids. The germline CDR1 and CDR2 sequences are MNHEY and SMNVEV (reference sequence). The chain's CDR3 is CASSLRQGTNEQYF. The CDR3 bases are TGTGCCAGCAGTTTGAGACAGGGAACGAACGAGCAGTACTTC.

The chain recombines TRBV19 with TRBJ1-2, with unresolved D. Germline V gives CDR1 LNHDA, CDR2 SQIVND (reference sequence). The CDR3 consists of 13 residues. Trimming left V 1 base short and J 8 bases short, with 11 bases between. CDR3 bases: TGTGCCAGTAGTATAGGCAGCGAGAGGGGCTACACCTTC. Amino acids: CASSIGSERGYTF. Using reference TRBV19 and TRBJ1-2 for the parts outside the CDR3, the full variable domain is DGGITQSPKYLFRKEGQNVTLSCEQNLNHDAMYWYRQDPGQGLRLIYYSQIVNDFQKGDIAEGYSVSREKKESFPLTVTSAQKNPTAFYLCASSIGSERGYTFGSGTRLTVV.

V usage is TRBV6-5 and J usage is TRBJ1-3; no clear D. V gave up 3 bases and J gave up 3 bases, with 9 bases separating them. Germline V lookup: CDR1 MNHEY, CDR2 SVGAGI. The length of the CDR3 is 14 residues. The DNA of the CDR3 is TGTGCCAGCAGTTATTCCGGGTTTGGAAACACCATATATTTT. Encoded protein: CASSYSGFGNTIYF.

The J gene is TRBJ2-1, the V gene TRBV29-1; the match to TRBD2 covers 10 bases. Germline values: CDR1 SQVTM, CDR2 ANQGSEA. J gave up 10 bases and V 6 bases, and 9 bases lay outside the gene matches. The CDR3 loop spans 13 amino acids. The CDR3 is CSVSSGSFYEQFF. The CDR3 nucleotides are TGCAGCGTCTCTAGCGGGAGTTTTTACGAGCAGTTCTTC.

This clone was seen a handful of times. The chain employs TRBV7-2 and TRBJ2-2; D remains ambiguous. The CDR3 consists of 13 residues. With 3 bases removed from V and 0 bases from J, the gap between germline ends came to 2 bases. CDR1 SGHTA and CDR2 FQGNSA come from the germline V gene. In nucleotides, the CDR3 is TGTGCCAGCAGCTTTACGAACACCGGGGAGCTGTTTTTT. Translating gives CASSFTNTGELFF.

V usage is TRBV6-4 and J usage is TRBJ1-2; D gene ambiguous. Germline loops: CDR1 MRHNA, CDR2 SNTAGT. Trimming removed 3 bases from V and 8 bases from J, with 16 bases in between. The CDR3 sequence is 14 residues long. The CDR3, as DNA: TGTGCCAGCAGTGAATGGTCAGAAAGTAAAGGCTACACCTTC. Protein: CASSEWSESKGYTF.